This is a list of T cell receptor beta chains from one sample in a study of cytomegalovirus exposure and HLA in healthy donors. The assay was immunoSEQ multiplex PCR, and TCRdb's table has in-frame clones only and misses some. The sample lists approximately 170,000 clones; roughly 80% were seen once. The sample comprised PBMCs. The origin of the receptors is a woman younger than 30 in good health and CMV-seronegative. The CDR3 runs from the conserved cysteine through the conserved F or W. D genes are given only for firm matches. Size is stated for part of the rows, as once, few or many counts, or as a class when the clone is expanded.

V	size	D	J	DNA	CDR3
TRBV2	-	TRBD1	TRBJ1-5	TGTGCCAGCAGTGGGGGGACAGCCCTGAGCCAGCCCCAGCATTTT	CASSGGTALSQPQHF
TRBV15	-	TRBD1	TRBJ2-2	TGTGCCACCAGCAGAGTGGTGGACAGGACCACCGGGGAGCTGTTTTTT	CATSRVVDRTTGELFF
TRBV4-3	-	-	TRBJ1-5	TGCGCCAGCAGCCAAGATGCCGTGTACGGGCCCCAGCATTTT	CASSQDAVYGPQHF
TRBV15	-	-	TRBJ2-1	TGTGCCACCAGCAGAGTCAGGGGCGCCTACAATGAGCAGTTCTTC	CATSRVRGAYNEQFF
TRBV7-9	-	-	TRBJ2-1	TGTGCCAGCAGCACCCGCAATCTAGGAAGCTCCTACAATGAGCAGTTCTTC	CASSTRNLGSSYNEQFF
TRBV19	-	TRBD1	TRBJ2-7	TGTGCCAGTAGTGCTGCCGGGACAGGGTTTTACGAGCAGTACTTC	CASSAAGTGFYEQYF
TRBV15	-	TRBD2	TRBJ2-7	TGTGCCACCAGCAGAGCCCTGACTAGCGGGTCCCACGAGCAGTACTTC	CATSRALTSGSHEQYF
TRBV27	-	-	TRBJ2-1	TGTGCCAGCAGCCCAACAGGGCCGAGCGAGCAGTTCTTC	CASSPTGPSEQFF
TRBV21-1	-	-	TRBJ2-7	TGTGCCAGCAGCAAAGGGGGCATGTACATCGAGCAGTACTTC	CASSKGGMYIEQYF
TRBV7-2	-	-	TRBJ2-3	TGTGCCAGCAGCTCCGAACAGGGTGAGGATACGCAGTATTTT	CASSSEQGEDTQYF
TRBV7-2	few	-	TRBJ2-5	TGTGCCAGCAGCAAGACTCCTTCCCGGGAGACCCAGTACTTC	CASSKTPSRETQYF
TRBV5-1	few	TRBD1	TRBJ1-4	TGCGCCAGCAGCTTGATGGGACAGGGAAGCGAAAAACTGTTTTTT	CASSLMGQGSEKLFF
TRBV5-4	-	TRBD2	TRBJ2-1	TGTGCCAGCAGCTTGGGAGCTAGCGGGACTGAGCAGTTCTTC	CASSLGASGTEQFF
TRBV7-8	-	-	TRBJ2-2	TGTGCCAGCAGCCGAAAAGACAGGAACACCGGGGAGCTGTTTTTT	CASSRKDRNTGELFF
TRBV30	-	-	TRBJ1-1	TGTGCCTGGGGGGACGGGAGAAACACTGAAGCTTTCTTT	CAWGDGRNTEAFF
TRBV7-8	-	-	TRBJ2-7	TGTGCCAGCAGCTTAGTTGGGGGACAATACGAGCAGTACTTC	CASSLVGGQYEQYF
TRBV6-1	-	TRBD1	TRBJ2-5	TGTGCCAGCAGTGACTTCGCCCGTCTGCCGGGACAGGGGAGACGGGAGACCCAGTACTTC	CASSDFARLPGQGRRETQYF
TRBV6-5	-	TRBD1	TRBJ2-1	TGTGCCAGCAGTTACTTATCCGGGACAGGGGGTGATGAGCAGTTCTTC	CASSYLSGTGGDEQFF
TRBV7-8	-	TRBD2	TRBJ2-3	TGTGCCAGCAGCTGGACTAGCGGGATTAGCACAGATACGCAGTATTTT	CASSWTSGISTDTQYF
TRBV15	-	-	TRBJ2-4	TGTGCCACCAGAGCCCAGGGGAACAAAAACATTCAGTACTTC	CATRAQGNKNIQYF
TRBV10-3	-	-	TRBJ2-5	TGTGCCATCAGTGAGTCGGGAGGAGAGACCCAGTACTTC	CAISESGGETQYF
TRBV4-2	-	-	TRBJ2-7	TGTGCCAGCAGCCAAGGAATACTCTACGAGCAGTACTTC	CASSQGILYEQYF
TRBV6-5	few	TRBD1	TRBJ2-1	TGTGCCAGCAGTTATTCCCGCAGGGGGCCATTTAATGAGCAGTTCTTC	CASSYSRRGPFNEQFF
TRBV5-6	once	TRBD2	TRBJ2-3	TGTGCCAGCAGCTCGAAAGGACGGACTAGCGGACCCACAGATACGCAGTATTTT	CASSSKGRTSGPTDTQYF
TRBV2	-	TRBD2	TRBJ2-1	TGTGCCAGCAGTCCGCGGGAGGGCCTCAATGAGCAGTTCTTC	CASSPREGLNEQFF
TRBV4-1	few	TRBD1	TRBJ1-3	TGCGCCAGCAGCCATTCCGGGACAGCAAACTCTGGAAACACCATATATTTT	CASSHSGTANSGNTIYF
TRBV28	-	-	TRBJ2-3	TGTGCCAGCAGACAACCCCTTCCGGGGGATACGCAGTATTTT	CASRQPLPGDTQYF
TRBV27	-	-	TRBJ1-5	TGTGCCAGCAGAGACTCTGGAGGTGGTCAGCCCCAGCATTTT	CASRDSGGGQPQHF
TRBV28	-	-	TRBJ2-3	TGTGCCAGCAGTTTGGGAGCCCGCGCTTTTGATACGCAGTATTTT	CASSLGARAFDTQYF
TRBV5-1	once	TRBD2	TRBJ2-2	TGCGCCAGCAGCCCACAGGGAACTAGCGGGAGGACGAACACCGGGGAGCTGTTTTTT	CASSPQGTSGRTNTGELFF
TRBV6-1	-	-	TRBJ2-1	TGTGCCAGCAGTGAAGACTACAGGAAGGATTACAATGAGCAGTTCTTC	CASSEDYRKDYNEQFF
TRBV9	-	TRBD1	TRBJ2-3	TGTGCCAGCAGCGTACACAGGGGGCAATCGACAGATACGCAGTATTTT	CASSVHRGQSTDTQYF
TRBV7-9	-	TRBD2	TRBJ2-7	TGTGCCAGCAGCTTAGGCGGGGGGTACTACGAGCAGTACTTC	CASSLGGGYYEQYF
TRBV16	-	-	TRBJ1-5	TGTGCCAGCAGCGTCAGGGATCAGCCCCAGCATTTT	CASSVRDQPQHF
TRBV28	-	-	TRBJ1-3	TGTGCCAGCAGAGTTGGGCAGGGACTCGCCATCTCTGGAAACACCATATATTTT	CASRVGQGLAISGNTIYF
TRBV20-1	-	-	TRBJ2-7	TGCAGTGCTAACTCTCACTACGAGCAGTACTTC	CSANSHYEQYF
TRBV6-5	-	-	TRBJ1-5	TGTGCCAGCAGTTTGGGCTCCAGCAATCAGCCCCAGCATTTT	CASSLGSSNQPQHF
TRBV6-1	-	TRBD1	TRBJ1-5	TGTGCCAGCAGCGTGACAGGGGGGAATCAGCCCCAGCATTTT	CASSVTGGNQPQHF
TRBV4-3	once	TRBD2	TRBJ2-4	TGCGCCAGCAGCCTAAACCCCCGCGGGAGGGCCAAAAACATTCAGTACTTC	CASSLNPRGRAKNIQYF
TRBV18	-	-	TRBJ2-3	TGTGCCAGCTCACCACCGTGGGTCGGGGGAATCACAGATACGCAGTATTTT	CASSPPWVGGITDTQYF
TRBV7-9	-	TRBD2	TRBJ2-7	TGTTCCAGCACTAGCGGCTACGAGCAGTACTTC	CSSTSGYEQYF
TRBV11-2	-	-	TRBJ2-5	TGTGCCAGCAGCCGCCCGGGGGGCGAGACCCAGTACTTC	CASSRPGGETQYF
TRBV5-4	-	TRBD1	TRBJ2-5	TGTGCCAGCAGCGGCGACAGGGTAGAGACCCAGTACTTC	CASSGDRVETQYF
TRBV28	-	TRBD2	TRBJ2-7	TGTGCCAGCAGTTCAGTACTCTATAGCGGGAGCAGGCAGGGAGAGCAGTACTTC	CASSSVLYSGSRQGEQYF